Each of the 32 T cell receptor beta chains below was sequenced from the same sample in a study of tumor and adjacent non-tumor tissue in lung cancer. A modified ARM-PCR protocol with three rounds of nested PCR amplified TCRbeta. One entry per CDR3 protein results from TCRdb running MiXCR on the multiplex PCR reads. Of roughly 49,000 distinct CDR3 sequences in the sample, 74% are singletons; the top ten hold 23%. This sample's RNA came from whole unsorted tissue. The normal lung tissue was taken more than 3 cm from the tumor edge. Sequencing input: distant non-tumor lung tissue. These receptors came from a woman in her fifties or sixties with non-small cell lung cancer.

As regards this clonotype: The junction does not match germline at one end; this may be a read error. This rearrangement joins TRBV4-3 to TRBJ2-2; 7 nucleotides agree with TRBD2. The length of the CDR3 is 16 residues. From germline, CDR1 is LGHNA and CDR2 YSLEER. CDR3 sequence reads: CASSQGPAGNSGEMFF. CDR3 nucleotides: TGCGCCAGCAGCCAAGGGCCTGCGGGAAACAGCGGGGAGATGTTTTTT.

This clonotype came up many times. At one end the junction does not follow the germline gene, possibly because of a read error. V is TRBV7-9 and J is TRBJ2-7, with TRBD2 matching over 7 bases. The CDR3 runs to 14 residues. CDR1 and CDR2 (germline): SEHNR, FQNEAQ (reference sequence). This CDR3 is CASSLAVYSYEQYF. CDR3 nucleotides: TGTGCCAGCAGCCTAGCGGTATACTCCTACGAGCAGTACTTC. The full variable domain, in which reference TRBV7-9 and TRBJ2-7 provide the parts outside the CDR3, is DTGVSQNPRHKITKRGQNVTFRCDPISEHNRLYWYRQTLGQGPEFLTYFQNEAQLEKSRLLSDRFSAERPKGSFSTLEIQRTEQGDSAMYLCASSLAVYSYEQYFGPGTRLTVT.

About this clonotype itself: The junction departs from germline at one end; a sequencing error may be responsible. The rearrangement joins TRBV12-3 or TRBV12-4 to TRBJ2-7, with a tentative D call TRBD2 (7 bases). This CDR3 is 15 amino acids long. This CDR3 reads CASSFYGGQSCEQYF. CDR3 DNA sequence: TGTGCCAGCAGTTTTTACGGGGGGCAGTCCTGCGAGCAGTACTTC.

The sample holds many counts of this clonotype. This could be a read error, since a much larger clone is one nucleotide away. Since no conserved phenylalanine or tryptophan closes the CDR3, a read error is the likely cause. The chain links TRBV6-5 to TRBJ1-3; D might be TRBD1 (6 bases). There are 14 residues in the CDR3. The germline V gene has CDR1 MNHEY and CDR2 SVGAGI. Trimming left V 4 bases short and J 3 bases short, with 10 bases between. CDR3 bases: TGTGCCAGCAGTTTGGCAGGGGTTGGAAACACCATATATCTT. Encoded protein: CASSLAGVGNTIYL.

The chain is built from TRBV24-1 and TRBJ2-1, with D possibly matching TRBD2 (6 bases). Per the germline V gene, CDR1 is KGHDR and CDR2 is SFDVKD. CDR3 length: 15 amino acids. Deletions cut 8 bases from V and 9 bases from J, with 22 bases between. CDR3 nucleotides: TGTGCCACCACGTCCGGCGGGAATACAAGGGGTGAGCAGTTCTTC. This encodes CATTSGGNTRGEQFF.

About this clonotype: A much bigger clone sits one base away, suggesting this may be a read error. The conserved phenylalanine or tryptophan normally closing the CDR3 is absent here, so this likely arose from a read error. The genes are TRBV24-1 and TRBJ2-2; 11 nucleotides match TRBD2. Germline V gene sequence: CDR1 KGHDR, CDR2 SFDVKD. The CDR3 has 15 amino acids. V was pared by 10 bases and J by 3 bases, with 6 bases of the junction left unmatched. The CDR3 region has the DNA TGTGCCACAACCTCGGGACTAGCGGACACCGGGGAGCTGTTTCTT. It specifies CATTSGLADTGELFL.

CDR3 sequence: CASSRARDRTLHQPQHF. The CDR3, as DNA: TGTGCCAGCAGCCGGGCCCGGGACAGAACCCTTCATCAGCCCCAGCATTTT. The chain recombines TRBV6-1 with TRBJ1-5; 7 bases agree with TRBD1. CDR1 and CDR2 (germline): MNHNS, SASEGT. There are 17 residues in the CDR3. The V segment lost 6 bases and the J segment 5 bases; nucleotides outside the gene matches: 16.

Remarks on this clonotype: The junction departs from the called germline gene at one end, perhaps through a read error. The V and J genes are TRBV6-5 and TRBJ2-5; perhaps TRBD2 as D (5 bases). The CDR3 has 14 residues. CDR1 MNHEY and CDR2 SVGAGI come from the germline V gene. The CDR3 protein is CASSARGEEETRHF. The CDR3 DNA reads TGTGCCAGCAGTGCCCGGGGAGAGGAAGAGACCCGGCACTTC.

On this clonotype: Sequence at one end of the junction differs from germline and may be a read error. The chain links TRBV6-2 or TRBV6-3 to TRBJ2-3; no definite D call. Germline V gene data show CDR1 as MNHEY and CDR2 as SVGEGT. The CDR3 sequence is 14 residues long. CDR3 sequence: CASSYVYSTDTQYF. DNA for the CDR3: TGTGCTAGCAGTTACGTCTATAGTACAGATACGCAGTATTTT.

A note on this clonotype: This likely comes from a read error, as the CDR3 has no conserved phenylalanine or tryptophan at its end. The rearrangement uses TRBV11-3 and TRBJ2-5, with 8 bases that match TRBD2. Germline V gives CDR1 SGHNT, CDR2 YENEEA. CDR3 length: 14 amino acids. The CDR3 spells CPSSMRLAQETQYL. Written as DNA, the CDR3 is TGTCCCAGCAGTATGAGACTAGCGCAAGAGACCCAGTACCTC.

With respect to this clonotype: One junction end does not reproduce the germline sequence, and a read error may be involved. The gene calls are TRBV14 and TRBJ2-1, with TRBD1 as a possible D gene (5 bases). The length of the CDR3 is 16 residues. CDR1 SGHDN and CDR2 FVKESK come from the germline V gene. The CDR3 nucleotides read TGTACCAGCAGCCTAGGGGCGGCGGTGCGGTACAATGAGCGGTTCTTC. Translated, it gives CTSSLGAAVRYNERFF.

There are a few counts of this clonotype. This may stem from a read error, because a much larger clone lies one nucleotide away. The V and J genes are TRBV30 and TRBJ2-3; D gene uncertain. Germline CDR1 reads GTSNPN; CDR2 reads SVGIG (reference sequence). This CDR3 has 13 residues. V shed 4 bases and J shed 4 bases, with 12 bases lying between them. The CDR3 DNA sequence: TGTGCCTGGATGACTGGCGGAGCAGATACGCAGTATTTT. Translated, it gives CAWMTGGADTQYF.

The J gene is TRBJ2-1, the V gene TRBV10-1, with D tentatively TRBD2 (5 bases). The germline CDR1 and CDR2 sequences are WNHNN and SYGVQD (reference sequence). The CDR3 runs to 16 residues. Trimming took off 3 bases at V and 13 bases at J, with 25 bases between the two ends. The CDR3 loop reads CASSDSGVSSYNGQFF. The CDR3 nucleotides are TGCGCCAGCAGTGACTCCGGGGTAAGCTCCTACAATGGACAGTTCTTC.

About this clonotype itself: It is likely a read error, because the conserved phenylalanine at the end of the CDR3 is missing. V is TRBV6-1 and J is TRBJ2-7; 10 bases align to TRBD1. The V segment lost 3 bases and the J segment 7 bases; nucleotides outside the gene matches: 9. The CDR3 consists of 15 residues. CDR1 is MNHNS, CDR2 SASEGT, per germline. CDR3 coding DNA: TGTGCCAGCAGTGATCCGACAGGGGGCAAGTATGAGCAGTACTTA. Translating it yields CASSDPTGGKYEQYL.

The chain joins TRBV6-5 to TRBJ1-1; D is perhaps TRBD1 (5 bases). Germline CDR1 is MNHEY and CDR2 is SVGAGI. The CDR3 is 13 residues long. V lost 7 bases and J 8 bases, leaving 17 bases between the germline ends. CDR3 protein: CASNPTESTEAFF. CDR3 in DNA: TGTGCCAGCAACCCGACAGAGAGCACAGAAGCTTTCTTT.

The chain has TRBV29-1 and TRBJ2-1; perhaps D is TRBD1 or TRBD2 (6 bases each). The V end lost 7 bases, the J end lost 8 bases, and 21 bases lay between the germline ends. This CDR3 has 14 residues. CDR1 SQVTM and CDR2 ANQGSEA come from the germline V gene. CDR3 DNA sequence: TGCAGCGATGGAGGGTTGAGGGGGGCTCATGAGCAGTTCTTC. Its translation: CSDGGLRGAHEQFF.

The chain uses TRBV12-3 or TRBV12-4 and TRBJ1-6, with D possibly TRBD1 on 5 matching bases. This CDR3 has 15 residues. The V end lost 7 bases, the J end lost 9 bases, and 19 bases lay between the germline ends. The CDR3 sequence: CASNAGGGDGSPLHF. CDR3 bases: TGTGCCAGCAATGCCGGCGGGGGAGATGGTTCACCCCTCCACTTT.

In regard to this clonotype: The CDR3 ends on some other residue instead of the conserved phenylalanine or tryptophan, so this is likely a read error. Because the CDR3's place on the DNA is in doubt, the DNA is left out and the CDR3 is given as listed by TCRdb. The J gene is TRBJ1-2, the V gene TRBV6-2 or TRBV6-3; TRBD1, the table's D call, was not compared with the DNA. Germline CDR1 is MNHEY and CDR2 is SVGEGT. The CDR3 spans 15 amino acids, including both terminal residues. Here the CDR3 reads CASSYRDRGLGGYTI.

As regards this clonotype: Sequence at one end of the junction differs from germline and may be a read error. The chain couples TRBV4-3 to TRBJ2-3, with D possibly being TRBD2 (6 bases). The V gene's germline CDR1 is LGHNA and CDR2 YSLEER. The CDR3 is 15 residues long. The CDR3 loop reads CASSQGASEADTRYF. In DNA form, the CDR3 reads TGCGCTAGCAGCCAAGGGGCTAGCGAGGCTGATACGCGGTATTTT.

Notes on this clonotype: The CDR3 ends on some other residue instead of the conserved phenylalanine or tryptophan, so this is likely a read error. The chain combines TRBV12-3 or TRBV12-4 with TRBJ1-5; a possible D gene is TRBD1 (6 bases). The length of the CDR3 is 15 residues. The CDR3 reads CAGSFIPGRGQPQHL. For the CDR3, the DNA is TGTGCCGGCAGTTTTATTCCCGGCAGGGGCCAGCCCCAGCATCTT.

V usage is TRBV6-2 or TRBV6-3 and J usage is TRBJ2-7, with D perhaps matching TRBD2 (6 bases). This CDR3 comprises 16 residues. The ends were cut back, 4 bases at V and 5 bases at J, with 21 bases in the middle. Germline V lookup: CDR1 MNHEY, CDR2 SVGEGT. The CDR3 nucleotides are TGTGCCAGCAGTTCCAACGACGGGGGTAATCTCAACGAGCAGTACTTC. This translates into CASSSNDGGNLNEQYF.

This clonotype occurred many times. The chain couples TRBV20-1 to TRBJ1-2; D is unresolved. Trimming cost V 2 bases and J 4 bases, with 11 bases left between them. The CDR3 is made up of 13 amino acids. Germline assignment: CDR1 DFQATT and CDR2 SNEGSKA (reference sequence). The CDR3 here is CSARKGRGYGYTF. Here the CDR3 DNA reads TGCAGTGCTAGAAAAGGCAGAGGCTATGGCTACACCTTC.

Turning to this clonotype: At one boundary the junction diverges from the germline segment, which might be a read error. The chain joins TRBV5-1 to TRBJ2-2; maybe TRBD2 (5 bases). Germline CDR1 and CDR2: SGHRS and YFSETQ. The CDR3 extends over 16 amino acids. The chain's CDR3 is CANNPKASLRTGKLFF. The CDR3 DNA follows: TGCGCCAACAACCCCAAGGCTAGCCTAAGAACCGGGAAGCTGTTTTTT.

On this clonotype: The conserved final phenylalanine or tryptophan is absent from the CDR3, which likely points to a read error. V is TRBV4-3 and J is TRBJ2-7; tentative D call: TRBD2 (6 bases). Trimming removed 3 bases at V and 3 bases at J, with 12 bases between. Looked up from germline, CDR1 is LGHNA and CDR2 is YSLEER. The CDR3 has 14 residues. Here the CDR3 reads CASSQVTGGYEQYS. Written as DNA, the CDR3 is TGCGCCAGCAGCCAGGTCACCGGGGGCTACGAGCAGTACTCC.

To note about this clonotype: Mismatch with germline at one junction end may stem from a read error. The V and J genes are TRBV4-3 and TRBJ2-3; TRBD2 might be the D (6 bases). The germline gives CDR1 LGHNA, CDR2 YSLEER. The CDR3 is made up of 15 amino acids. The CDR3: CASSQELGRMGTQYF. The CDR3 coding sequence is TGCGCCAGTAGCCAAGAGTTGGGGAGGATGGGTACGCAGTATTTT.

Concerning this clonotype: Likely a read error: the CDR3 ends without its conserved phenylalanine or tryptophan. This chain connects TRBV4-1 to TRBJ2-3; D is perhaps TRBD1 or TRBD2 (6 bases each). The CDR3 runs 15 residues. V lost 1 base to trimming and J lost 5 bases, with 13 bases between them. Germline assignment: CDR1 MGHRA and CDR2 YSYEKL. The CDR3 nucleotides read TGCGCCAGCAGCCAAGTAGGGGGGCCCATAGATACGCAGTATCTT. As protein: CASSQVGGPIDTQYL.

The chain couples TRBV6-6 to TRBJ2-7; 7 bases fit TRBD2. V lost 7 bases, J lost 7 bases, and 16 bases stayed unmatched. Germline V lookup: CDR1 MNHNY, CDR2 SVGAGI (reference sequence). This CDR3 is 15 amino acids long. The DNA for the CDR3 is TGTGCCAGCATTGGCGTAAGCGGGAACTCATATGAGCAGTACTTC. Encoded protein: CASIGVSGNSYEQYF.

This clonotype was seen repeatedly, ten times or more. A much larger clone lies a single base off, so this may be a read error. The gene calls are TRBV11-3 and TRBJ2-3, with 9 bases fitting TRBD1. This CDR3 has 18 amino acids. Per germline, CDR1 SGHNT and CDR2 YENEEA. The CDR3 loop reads CACSLGLTGGRSTDTQYF. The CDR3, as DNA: TGTGCCTGCAGCTTAGGTTTAACAGGGGGCCGCAGCACAGATACGCAGTATTTT.

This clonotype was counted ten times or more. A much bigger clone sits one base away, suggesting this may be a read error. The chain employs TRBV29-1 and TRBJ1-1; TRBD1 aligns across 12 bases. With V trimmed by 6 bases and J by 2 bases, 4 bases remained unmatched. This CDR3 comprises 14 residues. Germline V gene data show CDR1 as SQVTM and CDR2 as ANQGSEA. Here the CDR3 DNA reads TGCAGCGTCACCGGGACAGGGGGCAACACTGAAGCTTTCTTT. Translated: CSVTGTGGNTEAFF. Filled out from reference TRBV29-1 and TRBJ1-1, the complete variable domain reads SAVISQKPSRDICQRGTSLTIQCQVDSQVTMMFWYRQQPGQSLTLIATANQGSEATYESGFVIDKFPISRPNLTFSTLTVSNMSPEDSSIYLCSVTGTGGNTEAFFGQGTRLTVV.

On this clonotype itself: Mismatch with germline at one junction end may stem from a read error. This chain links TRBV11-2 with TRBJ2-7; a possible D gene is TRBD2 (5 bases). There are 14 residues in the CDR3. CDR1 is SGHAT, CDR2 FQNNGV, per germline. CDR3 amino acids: CASSWDRGGYEHYF. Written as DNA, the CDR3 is TGTGCCAGCAGCTGGGATCGCGGAGGATACGAGCACTACTTC.

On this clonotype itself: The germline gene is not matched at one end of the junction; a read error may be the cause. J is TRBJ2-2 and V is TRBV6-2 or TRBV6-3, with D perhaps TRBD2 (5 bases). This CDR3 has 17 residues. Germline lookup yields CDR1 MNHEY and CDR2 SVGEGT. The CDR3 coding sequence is TGTGCCAGCAGTTACACCCAACAGAGGAACCACACCGGGGAGCTGTCTTTT. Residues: CASSYTQQRNHTGELSF.

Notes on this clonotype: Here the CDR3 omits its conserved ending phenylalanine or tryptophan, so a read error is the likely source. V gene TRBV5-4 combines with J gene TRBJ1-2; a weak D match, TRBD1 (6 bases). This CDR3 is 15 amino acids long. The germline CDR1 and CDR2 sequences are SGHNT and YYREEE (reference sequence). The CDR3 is CASSPQGGGQWGYTL. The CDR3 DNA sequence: TGTGCGAGCAGCCCCCAAGGAGGGGGGCAGTGGGGCTACACCTTA.